A single sample is the source of the 21 T cell receptor beta chains below, sequenced in a study of T cell responses to AZD1222 COVID-19 vaccine. TCRdb's copy holds only in-frame clones and misses some; the assay was immunoSEQ multiplex PCR. The sample has roughly 150,000 clones; roughly 89% are singletons. Sequencing used peripheral blood, obtained on day 0 of AZD1222 vaccination. These receptors all come from an adult in good health.

The chain carries TRBV30 and TRBJ1-4; 7 nucleotides align to TRBD1. The CDR3 contains 14 residues. The germline gives CDR1 GTSNPN, CDR2 SVGIG (reference sequence). Germline trimming cut 2 bases from V and 8 bases from J; bases unmatched to any gene: 8. In DNA, the CDR3 is TGTGCCTGGAGTCCAGACAGGGTAGGCGAAAAACTGTTTTTT. Protein: CAWSPDRVGEKLFF.

V gene TRBV24-1 combines with J gene TRBJ2-1; either TRBD1 or TRBD2 may supply D (5 bases each). The CDR3 contains 14 residues. V lost 3 bases, J lost 4 bases, and 9 bases lay in between. Germline CDR1 KGHDR, CDR2 SFDVKD. CDR3 sequence reads: CATSDPGAYNEQFF. The CDR3 nucleotides are TGTGCCACCAGTGATCCCGGGGCATACAATGAGCAGTTCTTC.

This chain connects TRBV11-2 to TRBJ2-3; no clear D. This CDR3 comprises 14 residues. The V gene's germline CDR1 is SGHAT and CDR2 FQNNGV. V lost 5 bases and J 5 bases, leaving 14 bases between the germline ends. The CDR3 here is CASSPEVRKDTQYF. Here the CDR3 DNA reads TGTGCCAGCAGCCCTGAAGTACGGAAAGATACGCAGTATTTT.

This rearrangement joins TRBV5-1 to TRBJ1-2, with a tentative D call TRBD1 (5 bases). The V gene's germline CDR1 is SGHRS and CDR2 YFSETQ. Trimming removed 0 bases from V and 7 bases from J, with 19 bases in between. This CDR3 has 16 amino acids. The CDR3 bases are TGCGCCAGCAGCTTGGACGGGGGTCGGGTATCTCGTGGCTACACCTTC. Protein sequence: CASSLDGGRVSRGYTF.

The chain recombines TRBV29-1 with TRBJ2-7, with 10 bases fitting TRBD2. The ends lost 6 bases at V and 2 bases at J; junction bases unmatched: 4. The CDR3 totals 13 residues. Germline CDR1 is SQVTM and CDR2 is ANQGSEA. The CDR3 here is CSVGTSEAYEQYF. Here the CDR3 DNA reads TGCAGCGTGGGGACTAGCGAGGCCTACGAGCAGTACTTC.

The chain joins TRBV18 to TRBJ1-5; D possibly corresponds to TRBD1 (5 bases). The CDR3 is 17 residues long. Trimming pared 2 bases from V and 4 bases from J, leaving 18 bases between. Germline CDR1 is KGHSH and CDR2 is LQKENI. The CDR3 here is CASSPGTGVGLNQPQHF. As DNA, the CDR3 is TGTGCCAGCTCACCAGGGACGGGAGTGGGCCTAAATCAGCCCCAGCATTTT.

V usage is TRBV19 and J usage is TRBJ1-5; D is unclear. Trimming pared 4 bases from V and 2 bases from J, leaving 12 bases between. Germline lookup yields CDR1 LNHDA and CDR2 SQIVND (reference sequence). CDR3 length: 15 residues. CDR3 sequence reads: CASSTGSSRNQPQHF. The CDR3, as DNA: TGTGCCAGTAGTACCGGGAGTTCTCGCAATCAGCCCCAGCATTTT.

This chain joins TRBV11-3 and TRBJ1-1, with 7 nucleotides matching TRBD1. Germline V gene sequence: CDR1 SGHNT, CDR2 YENEEA. Trimming at V came to 0 bases and at J to 1 base, leaving 2 bases not matched to a gene. The CDR3 is 15 amino acids. The CDR3 DNA is TGTGCCAGCAGCTTAGATGGACAGGCGAACACTGAAGCTTTCTTT. Its protein is CASSLDGQANTEAFF.

V usage is TRBV19 and J usage is TRBJ2-7; no firm D call. This CDR3 contains 11 residues. Germline assignment: CDR1 LNHDA and CDR2 SQIVND (reference sequence). Trimming took 1 base from V and 3 from J, leaving 1 base between them. The CDR3 nucleotides read TGTGCCAGTAGTATAGGCTACGAGCAGTACTTC. It encodes CASSIGYEQYF.

The rearrangement links TRBV18 to TRBJ2-1, with D uncertain. The germline V gene encodes CDR1 KGHSH and CDR2 LQKENI. V was trimmed by 3 bases and J by 4 bases, leaving 4 bases between them. This CDR3 is 12 amino acids long. The CDR3 coding sequence is TGTGCCAGCTCACCGCGGTACAATGAGCAGTTCTTC. Protein sequence: CASSPRYNEQFF.

The V and J genes are TRBV24-1 and TRBJ2-3, with D possibly TRBD2 on 6 matching bases. CDR3 length equals 15 residues. V dropped 4 bases and J dropped 6 bases, with 16 bases sitting between them. CDR1 and CDR2 (germline): KGHDR, SFDVKD. In nucleotides, the CDR3 is TGTGCCACCAGTGACTACCCCTCGGGGGTGGATACGCAGTATTTT. Translation: CATSDYPSGVDTQYF.

The sample holds one count of this clone. This chain's CDR3 is CASTRGDGYTF. The DNA of the CDR3 is TGTGCCAGCACCAGGGGGGATGGCTACACCTTC. V usage is TRBV2 and J usage is TRBJ1-2; 7 positions match TRBD1. Per the germline V gene, CDR1 is SNHLY and CDR2 is FYNNEI. The V segment lost 7 bases and the J segment 6 bases; nucleotides outside the gene matches: 2. CDR3 size: 11 residues.

The V gene is TRBV7-3, the J gene TRBJ2-2; the D call may be TRBD1 or TRBD2 (5 bases each). V was shortened by 0 bases and J by 0 bases, with 8 bases between the two germline ends. CDR1 SGHTA and CDR2 FQGTGA come from the germline V gene. The CDR3 runs 16 residues. The CDR3 region is CASSLTGGSNTGELFF. The CDR3 DNA reads as TGTGCCAGCAGCTTAACTGGGGGTTCGAACACCGGGGAGCTGTTTTTT.

The chain carries TRBV30 and TRBJ1-6, with a weak D call TRBD1 (5 bases). CDR3 length: 14 amino acids. Germline CDR1 reads GTSNPN; CDR2 reads SVGIG (reference sequence). V was cut by 2 bases and J by 7 bases, with 12 bases left in between. This CDR3 reads CAWSLTGGNSPLHF. The DNA of the CDR3 is TGTGCCTGGAGTCTAACGGGGGGGAATTCACCCCTCCACTTT. The full variable domain, completed using reference TRBV30 and TRBJ1-6, is SQTIHQWPATLVQPVGSPLSLECTVEGTSNPNLYWYRQAAGRGLQLLFYSVGIGQISSEVPQNLSASRPQDRQFILSSKKLLLSDSGFYLCAWSLTGGNSPLHFGNGTRLTVT.

The chain links TRBV12-3 or TRBV12-4 to TRBJ2-7, with unresolved D. The CDR3 is 13 residues long. V was shortened by 5 bases and J by 2 bases, with 10 bases between the two germline ends. The CDR3 loop reads CASSTGLTYEQYF. CDR3 nucleotide sequence: TGTGCCAGCAGTACCGGGCTAACCTACGAGCAGTACTTC.

V is TRBV11-3 and J is TRBJ2-5; 8 nucleotides line up with TRBD1. Germline V gene lookup returns CDR1 SGHNT and CDR2 YENEEA. V lost 3 bases to trimming and J lost 13 bases; unmatched junction nucleotides: 10. CDR3 length: 13 amino acids. The CDR3 DNA is TGTGCCAGCAGCTTGGCACGGTCTGGACAGGGGTACTTC. It translates to CASSLARSGQGYF.

This clone appeared once. The chain links TRBV2 to TRBJ2-7; D is unresolved. The CDR3 sequence is 13 residues long. CDR1 is SNHLY, CDR2 FYNNEI, per germline. The germline V and J ends were trimmed by 2 bases and 0 bases, with 5 bases remaining between them. The CDR3: CASSEQASYEQYF. CDR3 bases: TGTGCCAGCAGTGAACAGGCCTCCTACGAGCAGTACTTC. The full variable domain, in which reference TRBV2 and TRBJ2-7 provide the parts outside the CDR3, is EPEVTQTPSHQVTQMGQEVILRCVPISNHLYFYWYRQILGQKVEFLVSFYNNEISEKSEIFDDQFSVERPDGSNFTLKIRSTKLEDSAMYFCASSEQASYEQYFGPGTRLTVT.

The CDR3 coding sequence is TGTGCCAGCAGTCGGGGACAACAACCCTCCTACGAGCAGTACTTC. Its protein is CASSRGQQPSYEQYF. J is TRBJ2-7 and V is TRBV2; D possibly corresponds to TRBD1 (6 bases). The CDR3 runs 15 residues. Germline CDR1 reads SNHLY; CDR2 reads FYNNEI. V gave up 5 bases and J gave up 0 bases, with 14 bases separating them.

This clone was observed once. The V and J genes are TRBV4-3 and TRBJ2-4; D remains ambiguous. Germline CDR1 reads LGHNA; CDR2 reads YSLEER. This CDR3 has 15 residues. The ends were cut back, 1 base at V and 3 bases at J, with 10 bases in the middle. The CDR3, as DNA: TGCGCCAGCAGCCAAGGGGTGGCGAGCAAAAACATTCAGTACTTC. It is translated as CASSQGVASKNIQYF.

The chain recombines TRBV6-5 with TRBJ1-1; D perhaps matches TRBD1 (6 bases). The germline CDR1 and CDR2 sequences are MNHEY and SVGAGI. The length of the CDR3 is 13 residues. V was trimmed by 5 bases and J by 4 bases, leaving 11 bases between them. CDR3 DNA sequence: TGTGCCAGCAGTCTAGGGGGGCCCACTGAAGCTTTCTTT. This encodes CASSLGGPTEAFF.

The V call is TRBV12-3 or TRBV12-4, the J call TRBJ1-5; TRBD1 might be the D (5 bases). The V end was cut by 11 bases, the J end by 2 bases, with 13 bases between. The CDR3 runs to 13 residues. The CDR3 reads CASGTAGNQPQHF. CDR3 coding DNA: TGTGCCTCGGGGACGGCCGGCAATCAGCCCCAGCATTTT.